This record concerns one T cell receptor beta chain sequence. Its antigen remains unknown. These data are taken from a study of cytomegalovirus exposure and HLA in healthy donors. Study-wide points: TCR beta sequences reportedly predicted the HLA-A and HLA-B alleles of most subjects accurately. Previously analyzed data showed that most TCR beta V segments were productive at a frequency of about 87% or about 30%.

Each donor was healthy, and each was a bone marrow donor. A multiplex PCR was run with 60 Vbeta primers and 13 Jbeta primers. Sequenced by immunoSEQ multiplex PCR; TCRdb stores in-frame clones only, minus some. The sample lists about 120,000 clones, 70% to 80% occurring once. The TCR comes from a woman aged 35 to 49 in good health and CMV-seropositive. Sequencing was done on a sample of PBMCs.

CDR3 coding DNA: TGTGCCAGCGCGACAGGGGATGTGCGAAACACCATATATTTT. It encodes CASATGDVRNTIYF. The genes are TRBV27 and TRBJ1-3; 8 positions match TRBD1. The CDR3 spans 14 residues. The trim removed 8 bases at V and 5 bases at J, leaving 8 bases unmatched. Germline lookup yields CDR1 MNHEY and CDR2 SMNVEV (reference sequence).